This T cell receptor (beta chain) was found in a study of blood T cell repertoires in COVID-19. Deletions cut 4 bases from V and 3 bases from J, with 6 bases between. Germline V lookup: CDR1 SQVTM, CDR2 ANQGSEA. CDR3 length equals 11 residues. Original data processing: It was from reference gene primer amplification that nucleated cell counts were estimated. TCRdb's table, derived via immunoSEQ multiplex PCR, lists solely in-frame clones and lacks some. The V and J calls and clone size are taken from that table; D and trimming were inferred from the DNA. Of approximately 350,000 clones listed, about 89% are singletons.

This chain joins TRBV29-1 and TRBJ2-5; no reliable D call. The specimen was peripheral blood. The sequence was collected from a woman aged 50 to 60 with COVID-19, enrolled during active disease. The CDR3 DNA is TGCAGCGTTGGTAGTAAAGAGACCCAGTACTTC. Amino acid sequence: CSVGSKETQYF.